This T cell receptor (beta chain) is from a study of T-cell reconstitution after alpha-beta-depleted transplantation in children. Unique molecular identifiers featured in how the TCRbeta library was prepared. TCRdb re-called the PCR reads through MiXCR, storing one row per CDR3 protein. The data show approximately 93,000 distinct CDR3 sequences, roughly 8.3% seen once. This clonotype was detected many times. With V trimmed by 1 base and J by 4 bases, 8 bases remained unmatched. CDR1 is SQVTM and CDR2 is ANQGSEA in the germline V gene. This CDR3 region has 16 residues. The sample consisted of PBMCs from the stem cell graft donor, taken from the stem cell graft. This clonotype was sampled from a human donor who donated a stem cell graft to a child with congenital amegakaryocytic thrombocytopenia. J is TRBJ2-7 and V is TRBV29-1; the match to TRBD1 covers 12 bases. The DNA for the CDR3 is TGCAGCGTTGAAGTCCCGGGACAGGGGGCATTATACGAGCAGTACTTC. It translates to CSVEVPGQGALYEQYF.